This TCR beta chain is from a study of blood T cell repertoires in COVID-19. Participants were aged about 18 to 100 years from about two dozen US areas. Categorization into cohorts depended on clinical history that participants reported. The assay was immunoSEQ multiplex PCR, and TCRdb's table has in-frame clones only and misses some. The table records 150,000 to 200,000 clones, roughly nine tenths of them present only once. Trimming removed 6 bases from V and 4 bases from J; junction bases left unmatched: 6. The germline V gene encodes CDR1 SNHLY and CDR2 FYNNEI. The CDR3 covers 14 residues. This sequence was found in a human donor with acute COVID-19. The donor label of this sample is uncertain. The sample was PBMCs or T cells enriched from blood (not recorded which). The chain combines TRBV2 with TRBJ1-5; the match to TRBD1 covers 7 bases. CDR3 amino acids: CASRLTGLNQPQHF. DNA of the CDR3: TGTGCCAGCAGGCTGACAGGGCTAAATCAGCCCCAGCATTTT.